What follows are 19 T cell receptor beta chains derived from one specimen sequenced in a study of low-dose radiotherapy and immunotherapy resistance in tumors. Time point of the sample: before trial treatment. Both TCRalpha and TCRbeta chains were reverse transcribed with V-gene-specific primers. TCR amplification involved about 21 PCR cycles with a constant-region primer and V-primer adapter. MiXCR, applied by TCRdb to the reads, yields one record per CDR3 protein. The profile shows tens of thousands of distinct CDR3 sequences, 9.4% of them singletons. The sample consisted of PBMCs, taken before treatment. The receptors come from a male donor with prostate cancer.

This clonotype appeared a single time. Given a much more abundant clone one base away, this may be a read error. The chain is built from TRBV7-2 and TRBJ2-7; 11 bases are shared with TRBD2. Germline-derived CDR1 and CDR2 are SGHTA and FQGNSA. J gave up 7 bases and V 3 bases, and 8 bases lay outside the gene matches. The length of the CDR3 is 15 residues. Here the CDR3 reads CASSFTSGGADEQYF. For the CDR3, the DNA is TGTGCCAGCAGCTTCACTAGCGGGGGAGCCGATGAGCAGTACTTC.

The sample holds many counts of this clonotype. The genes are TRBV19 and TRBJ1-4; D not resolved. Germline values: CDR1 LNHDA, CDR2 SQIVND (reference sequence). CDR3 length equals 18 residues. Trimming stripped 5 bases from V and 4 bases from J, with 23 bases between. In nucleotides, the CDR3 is TGTGCCAGTAGTCTGTCCACCCTCGTCCGGGGAGGTAATGAAAAACTGTTTTTT. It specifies CASSLSTLVRGGNEKLFF.

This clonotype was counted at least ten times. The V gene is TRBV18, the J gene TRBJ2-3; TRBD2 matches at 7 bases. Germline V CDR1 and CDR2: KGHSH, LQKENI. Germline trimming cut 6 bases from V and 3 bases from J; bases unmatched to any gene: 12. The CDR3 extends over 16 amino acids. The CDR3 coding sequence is TGTGCCAGCTCCCCGGTAGCGGGCGGAGGGACAGATACGCAGTATTTT. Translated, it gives CASSPVAGGGTDTQYF. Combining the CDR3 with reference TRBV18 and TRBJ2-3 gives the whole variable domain NAGVMQNPRHLVRRRGQEARLRCSPMKGHSHVYWYRQLPEEGLKFMVYLQKENIIDESGMPKERFSAEFPKEGPSILRIQQVVRGDSAAYFCASSPVAGGGTDTQYFGPGTRLTVL.

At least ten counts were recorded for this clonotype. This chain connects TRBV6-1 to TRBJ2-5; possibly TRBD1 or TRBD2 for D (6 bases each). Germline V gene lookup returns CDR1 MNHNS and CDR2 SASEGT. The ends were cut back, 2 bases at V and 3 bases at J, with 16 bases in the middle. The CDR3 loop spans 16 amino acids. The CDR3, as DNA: TGTGCCAGCAGTGAATTTCCGGGGGCCCTTAAAGAGACCCAGTACTTC. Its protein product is CASSEFPGALKETQYF.

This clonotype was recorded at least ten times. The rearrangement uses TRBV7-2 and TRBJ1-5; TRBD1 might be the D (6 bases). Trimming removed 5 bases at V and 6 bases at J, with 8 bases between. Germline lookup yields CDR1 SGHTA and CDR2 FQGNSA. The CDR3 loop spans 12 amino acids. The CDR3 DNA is TGTGCCAGCAGCGTACAGGGTCAGCCCCAGCATTTT. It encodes CASSVQGQPQHF. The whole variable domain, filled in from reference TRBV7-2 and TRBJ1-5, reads GAGVSQSPSNKVTEKGKDVELRCDPISGHTALYWYRQSLGQGLEFLIYFQGNSAPDKSGLPSDRFSAERTGGSVSTLTIQRTQQEDSAVYLCASSVQGQPQHFGDGTRLSIL.

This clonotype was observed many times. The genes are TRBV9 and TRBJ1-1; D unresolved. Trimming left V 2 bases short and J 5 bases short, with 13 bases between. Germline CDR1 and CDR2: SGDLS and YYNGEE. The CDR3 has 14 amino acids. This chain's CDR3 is CASSVGPVGTEAFF. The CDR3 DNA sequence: TGTGCCAGCAGCGTGGGCCCCGTAGGGACTGAAGCTTTCTTT.

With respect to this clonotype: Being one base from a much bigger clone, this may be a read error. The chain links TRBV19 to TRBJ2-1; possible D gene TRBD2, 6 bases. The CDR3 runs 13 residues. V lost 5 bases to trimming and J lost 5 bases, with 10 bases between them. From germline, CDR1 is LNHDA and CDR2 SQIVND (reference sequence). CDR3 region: CASSGGFNNEQFF. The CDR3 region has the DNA TGTGCCAGTAGTGGGGGGTTTAACAATGAGCAGTTCTTC.

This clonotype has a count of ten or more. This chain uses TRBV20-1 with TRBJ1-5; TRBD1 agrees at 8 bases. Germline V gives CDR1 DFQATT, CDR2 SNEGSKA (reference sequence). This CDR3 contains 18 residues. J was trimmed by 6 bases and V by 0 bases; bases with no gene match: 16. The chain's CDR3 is CSARDNLSGRGLGQPQHF. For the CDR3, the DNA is TGCAGTGCTAGAGATAATCTGTCGGGCAGGGGGCTGGGTCAGCCCCAGCATTTT.

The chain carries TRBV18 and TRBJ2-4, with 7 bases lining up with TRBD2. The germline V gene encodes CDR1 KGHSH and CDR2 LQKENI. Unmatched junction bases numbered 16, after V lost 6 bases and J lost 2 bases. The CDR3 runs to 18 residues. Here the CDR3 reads CASSPGLTGGLTKNIQYF. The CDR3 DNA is TGTGCCAGCTCCCCGGGACTAACGGGAGGATTAACCAAAAACATTCAGTACTTC.

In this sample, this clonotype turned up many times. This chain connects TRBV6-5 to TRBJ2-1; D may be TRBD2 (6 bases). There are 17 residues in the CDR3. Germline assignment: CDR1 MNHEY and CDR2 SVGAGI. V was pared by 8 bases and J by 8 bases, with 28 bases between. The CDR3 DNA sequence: TGTGCCAGCCAAACGACTGCCGGGAGAACGACCCCCCATGAGCAGTTCTTC. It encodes CASQTTAGRTTPHEQFF.

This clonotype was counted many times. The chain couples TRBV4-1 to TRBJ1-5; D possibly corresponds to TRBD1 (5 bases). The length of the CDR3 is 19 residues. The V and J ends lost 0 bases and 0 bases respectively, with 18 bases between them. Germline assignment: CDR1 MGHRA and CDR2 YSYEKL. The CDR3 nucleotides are TGCGCCAGCAGCCAAGATCCGCATGACAGTCCCTATAGCAATCAGCCCCAGCATTTT. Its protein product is CASSQDPHDSPYSNQPQHF.

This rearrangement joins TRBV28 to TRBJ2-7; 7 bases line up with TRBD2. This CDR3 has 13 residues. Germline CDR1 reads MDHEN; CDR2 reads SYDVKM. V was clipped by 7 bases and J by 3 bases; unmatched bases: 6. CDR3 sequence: CASTREAGYEQYF. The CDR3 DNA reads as TGTGCCAGCACCCGGGAGGCAGGCTACGAGCAGTACTTC.

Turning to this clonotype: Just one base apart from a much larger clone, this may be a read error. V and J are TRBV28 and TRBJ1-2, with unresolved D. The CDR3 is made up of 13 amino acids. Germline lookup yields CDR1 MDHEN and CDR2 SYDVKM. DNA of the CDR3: TGTGCCAGCAGTTCATCAGTAATCTATGGCCACACCTTC. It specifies CASSSSVIYGHTF.

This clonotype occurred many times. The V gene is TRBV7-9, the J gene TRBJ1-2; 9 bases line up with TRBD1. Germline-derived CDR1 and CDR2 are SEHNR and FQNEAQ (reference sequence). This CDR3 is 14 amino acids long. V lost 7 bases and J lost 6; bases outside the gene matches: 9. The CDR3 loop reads CASTRTGDNNGYTF. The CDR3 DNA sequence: TGTGCCAGCACCCGGACAGGGGATAATAATGGCTACACCTTC.

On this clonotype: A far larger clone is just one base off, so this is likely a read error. CDR3 bases: TGTGCCAGCAGCCGGGGAGAGACCCTGCTCACAGATACGCAGTATTTT. Residues: CASSRGETLLTDTQYF. This rearrangement joins TRBV6-1 to TRBJ2-3; tentatively, D is TRBD2 (5 bases). CDR3 size: 16 residues. Germline CDR1 MNHNS, CDR2 SASEGT. V gave up 6 bases and J gave up 2 bases, with 18 bases separating them.

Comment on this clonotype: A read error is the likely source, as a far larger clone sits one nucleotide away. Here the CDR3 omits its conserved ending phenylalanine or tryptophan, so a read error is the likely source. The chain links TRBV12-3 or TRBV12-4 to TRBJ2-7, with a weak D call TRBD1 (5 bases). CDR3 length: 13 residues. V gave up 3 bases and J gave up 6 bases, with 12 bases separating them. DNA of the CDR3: TGTGCCAGCAGTTTTCAGGGTCCGGGCGAGCAGTACTTA. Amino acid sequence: CASSFQGPGEQYL.

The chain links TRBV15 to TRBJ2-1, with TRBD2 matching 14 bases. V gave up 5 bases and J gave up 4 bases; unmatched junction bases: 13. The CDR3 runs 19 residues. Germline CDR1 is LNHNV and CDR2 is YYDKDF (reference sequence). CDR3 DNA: TGTGCCACCAGCGGTCGACGGGGACTAGCGGGAGCGCTTTACAATGAGCAGTTCTTC. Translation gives CATSGRRGLAGALYNEQFF.

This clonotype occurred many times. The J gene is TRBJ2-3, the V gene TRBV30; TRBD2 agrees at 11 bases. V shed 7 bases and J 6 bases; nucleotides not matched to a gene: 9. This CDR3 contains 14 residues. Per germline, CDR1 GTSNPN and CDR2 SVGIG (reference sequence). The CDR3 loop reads CASIAGGPGDTQYF. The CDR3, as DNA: TGTGCCTCTATAGCGGGAGGGCCGGGGGATACGCAGTATTTT.

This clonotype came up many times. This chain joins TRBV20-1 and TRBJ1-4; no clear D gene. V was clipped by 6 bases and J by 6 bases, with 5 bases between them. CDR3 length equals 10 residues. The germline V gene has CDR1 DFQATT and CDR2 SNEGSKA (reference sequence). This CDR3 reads CSAYDEKLFF. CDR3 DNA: TGCAGTGCGTACGATGAAAAACTGTTTTTT.